The 32 T cell receptor beta chains below were found in one sample sequenced in a study of blood T cell repertoires in COVID-19. Profiled with immunoSEQ multiplex PCR; TCRdb holds only in-frame clones, not every one. The sample shows tens of thousands of clones, roughly 70% of them seen only once. Sequencing input: PBMCs or T cells enriched from blood (not recorded which). The receptors come from a woman aged 55-69 years who had been exposed to COVID-19.

This chain connects TRBV28 to TRBJ1-1; D unclear. The CDR3 contains 13 residues. CDR1 and CDR2 from the germline V gene are MDHEN and SYDVKM. The ends were cut back, 2 bases at V and 1 base at J, with 5 bases in the middle. The CDR3 sequence is CASSLAGNTEAFF. CDR3 bases: TGTGCCAGCAGTTTAGCAGGGAACACTGAAGCTTTCTTT.

This clone was counted a few times. This chain links TRBV4-2 with TRBJ2-2; 14 nucleotides line up with TRBD2. The CDR3 is made up of 17 amino acids. The V gene's germline CDR1 is LGHNA and CDR2 YNFKEQ. V lost 4 bases and J lost 1; bases outside the gene matches: 2. CDR3 bases: TGTGCCAGCAGCCGGGGACTAGCGGGGGTGAACACCGGGGAGCTGTTTTTT. Encoded protein: CASSRGLAGVNTGELFF.

V is TRBV5-1 and J is TRBJ2-7; D might be TRBD1 (5 bases). Germline V gene data show CDR1 as SGHRS and CDR2 as YFSETQ. V was pared by 1 base and J by 5 bases, with 10 bases between. The CDR3 is 13 residues long. CDR3 nucleotides: TGCGCCAGCAGCTTGTCAGGGTCTAACGAGCAGTACTTC. As protein: CASSLSGSNEQYF.

V usage is TRBV4-3 and J usage is TRBJ1-1; 9 positions agree with TRBD1. Trimming took 5 bases from V and 11 from J; bases not matched to a gene: 9. CDR1 is LGHNA, CDR2 YSLEER, per germline. The CDR3 loop spans 13 amino acids. The DNA of the CDR3 is TGCGCCAGCAGCTCTTCACAGGGGGCCGCGGCTTTCTTT. Protein product: CASSSSQGAAAFF.

The chain is built from TRBV5-1 and TRBJ1-1, with D unresolved. Looked up from germline, CDR1 is SGHRS and CDR2 is YFSETQ. The CDR3 loop spans 14 amino acids. The ends were cut back, 0 bases at V and 7 bases at J, with 13 bases in the middle. In nucleotides, the CDR3 is TGCGCCAGCAGCTTGGACTCCCGAAAAAATGAAGCTTTCTTT. Its protein is CASSLDSRKNEAFF.

This clone was observed a few times. The genes are TRBV5-1 and TRBJ1-5; D is unresolved. The CDR3 extends over 17 amino acids. The V end was cut by 4 bases, the J end by 1 base, with 18 bases between. The germline CDR1 and CDR2 sequences are SGHRS and YFSETQ. The CDR3 DNA reads TGCGCCAGCAGCACCCCGGGGAGGGAAGGGAGCAATCAGCCCCAGCATTTT. Residues: CASSTPGREGSNQPQHF.

The chain joins TRBV6-4 to TRBJ2-3, with 8 bases aligning to TRBD2. CDR1 and CDR2 (germline): MRHNA, SNTAGT. J gave up 6 bases and V 5 bases, and 10 bases lay outside the gene matches. The CDR3 is made up of 15 amino acids. The CDR3 nucleotides read TGTGCCAGCAGTTCCGCGGGGGGCCTGCAGGATACGCAGTATTTT. Its translation: CASSSAGGLQDTQYF.

The rearrangement links TRBV10-3 to TRBJ2-7; the match to TRBD2 covers 8 bases. The germline gives CDR1 ENHRY, CDR2 SYGVKD. This CDR3 has 15 amino acids. Germline trimming cut 5 bases from V and 0 bases from J; bases unmatched to any gene: 6. CDR3 in DNA: TGTGCCATCAGTCAGATGCGGGAGGCCTCCTACGAGCAGTACTTC. The encoded protein is CAISQMREASYEQYF.

The chain couples TRBV30 to TRBJ2-7, with TRBD1 matching over 7 bases. The CDR3 runs to 12 residues. From germline, CDR1 is GTSNPN and CDR2 SVGIG (reference sequence). V was pared by 3 bases and J by 1 base, with 0 bases of the junction left unmatched. CDR3 DNA sequence: TGTGCCTGGAGCAGGGGGTCCTACGAGCAGTACTTC. Translated: CAWSRGSYEQYF.

This chain connects TRBV30 to TRBJ1-4; D remains ambiguous. The V end lost 7 bases, the J end lost 2 bases, and 8 bases lay between the germline ends. This CDR3 is built from 12 residues. Germline V CDR1 and CDR2: GTSNPN, SVGIG (reference sequence). The CDR3 DNA reads as TGTGCCTCCTCGTTTACTAATGAAAAACTGTTTTTT. As protein: CASSFTNEKLFF.

V and J are TRBV11-2 and TRBJ1-1; D is uncertain. The germline CDR1 and CDR2 sequences are SGHAT and FQNNGV. V was cut by 5 bases and J by 7 bases, with 14 bases left in between. The CDR3 is 13 residues long. The CDR3 here is CASSLTSGFEAFF. Here the CDR3 DNA reads TGTGCCAGCAGCCTGACGTCCGGGTTTGAAGCTTTCTTT.

V is TRBV12-5 and J is TRBJ1-2; TRBD1 matches 8 bases. V was pared by 5 bases and J by 6 bases, with 5 bases of the junction left unmatched. The germline gives CDR1 LGHNT, CDR2 FRNRAP. This CDR3 has 13 residues. The CDR3 coding sequence is TGTGCTAGTGGTGCAGGGGGCGCGCATGGCTACACCTTC. Amino acid sequence: CASGAGGAHGYTF.

This clone was picked up one time. The chain combines TRBV29-1 with TRBJ1-2; D possibly corresponds to TRBD1 (6 bases). Trimming cost V 3 bases and J 2 bases, with 19 bases left between them. Germline CDR1 SQVTM, CDR2 ANQGSEA. The CDR3 spans 16 residues. The CDR3 coding sequence is TGCAGCGTTGATAGGACCCTCGGGCAGGGGAACTATGGCTACACCTTC. Protein: CSVDRTLGQGNYGYTF.

This chain links TRBV15 with TRBJ2-7; D is perhaps TRBD2 (6 bases). V lost 0 bases, J lost 6 bases, and 18 bases lay in between. The CDR3 runs 16 residues. Germline lookup yields CDR1 LNHNV and CDR2 YYDKDF (reference sequence). CDR3 loop: CATSRDGLRTGSEQYF. DNA for the CDR3: TGTGCCACCAGCAGAGATGGGTTACGGACCGGGAGCGAGCAGTACTTC.

The chain uses TRBV5-5 and TRBJ1-1; 7 bases map to TRBD1. Germline CDR1 SGHKS, CDR2 YYEKEE (reference sequence). Germline trimming cut 3 bases from V and 5 bases from J; bases unmatched to any gene: 13. This CDR3 is built from 16 residues. CDR3 in amino acids: CASSSAGQTGGTEAFF. CDR3 DNA sequence: TGTGCCAGCAGCTCCGCGGGACAGACGGGGGGGACTGAAGCTTTCTTT.

V usage is TRBV30 and J usage is TRBJ1-1, with TRBD1 as a possible D gene (5 bases). Looked up from germline, CDR1 is GTSNPN and CDR2 is SVGIG (reference sequence). Trimming removed 3 bases from V and 0 bases from J, with 11 bases in between. This CDR3 contains 14 residues. This CDR3 reads CAWRSGRVNTEAFF. In nucleotides, the CDR3 is TGTGCCTGGAGATCAGGGAGGGTGAACACTGAAGCTTTCTTT.

The chain couples TRBV21-1 to TRBJ1-1; the table assigns TRBD1, which was not confirmed against the DNA. TRBV21-1 is classified as a pseudogene. This CDR3 spans 13 amino acids. The CDR3 region is CASTSGGKAEAFF. The DNA of the CDR3 is TGTGCCAGCACCTCAGGGGGGAAGGCTGAAGCTTTCTTT.

This clone was seen a handful of times. This chain links TRBV7-2 with TRBJ1-6, with TRBD1 matching over 10 bases. Trimming took 7 bases from V and 7 from J; bases not matched to a gene: 4. From germline, CDR1 is SGHTA and CDR2 FQGNSA. The CDR3 runs to 14 residues. The CDR3 loop reads CASIPGQGNSPLHF. The CDR3 DNA is TGTGCCAGCATTCCGGGACAGGGGAATTCACCCCTCCACTTT. Drawing the rest from reference TRBV7-2 and TRBJ1-6, the complete variable domain is GAGVSQSPSNKVTEKGKDVELRCDPISGHTALYWYRQSLGQGLEFLIYFQGNSAPDKSGLPSDRFSAERTGGSVSTLTIQRTQQEDSAVYLCASIPGQGNSPLHFGNGTRLTVT.

The chain combines TRBV19 with TRBJ2-1; TRBD2 aligns across 13 bases. V shed 4 bases, J shed 3 bases, and the junction held 3 bases outside the gene matches. The CDR3 runs to 16 residues. Per the germline V gene, CDR1 is LNHDA and CDR2 is SQIVND (reference sequence). The CDR3 DNA sequence: TGTGCCAGTAGTACAAGGACTAGCGGGAGCTACAATGAGCAGTTCTTC. The encoded protein is CASSTRTSGSYNEQFF.

The rearrangement uses TRBV19 and TRBJ2-2; D unclear. Between the trimmed V and J ends, which lost 2 bases and 6 bases, there was a span of 13 bases. The CDR3 runs to 15 residues. Germline assignment: CDR1 LNHDA and CDR2 SQIVND (reference sequence). CDR3 amino acids: CASSIIRLVAGELFF. DNA of the CDR3: TGTGCCAGTAGTATAATTCGGCTAGTAGCCGGGGAGCTGTTTTTT. Combining the CDR3 with reference TRBV19 and TRBJ2-2 gives the whole variable domain DGGITQSPKYLFRKEGQNVTLSCEQNLNHDAMYWYRQDPGQGLRLIYYSQIVNDFQKGDIAEGYSVSREKKESFPLTVTSAQKNPTAFYLCASSIIRLVAGELFFGEGSRLTVL.

The rearrangement links TRBV4-3 to TRBJ1-1; D perhaps matches TRBD1 (5 bases). Germline V gives CDR1 LGHNA, CDR2 YSLEER. There are 16 residues in the CDR3. V lost 0 bases to trimming and J lost 0 bases, with 11 bases between them. DNA of the CDR3: TGCGCCAGCAGCCAAGATTGGGGGGGGATGAACACTGAAGCTTTCTTT. This sequence encodes CASSQDWGGMNTEAFF.

This clone has a single count. The genes are TRBV29-1 and TRBJ1-4; 7 bases are a match to TRBD1. Trimming removed 5 bases from V and 4 bases from J; junction bases left unmatched: 10. Germline V lookup: CDR1 SQVTM, CDR2 ANQGSEA. The CDR3 has 15 amino acids. The CDR3 spells CSVSFPGGFNEKLFF. Written as DNA, the CDR3 is TGCAGCGTTTCCTTCCCAGGGGGGTTTAATGAAAAACTGTTTTTT.

The chain combines TRBV19 with TRBJ1-2; D may be TRBD1 (6 bases). V was trimmed by 5 bases and J by 0 bases, leaving 10 bases between them. CDR3 length: 14 amino acids. Germline values: CDR1 LNHDA, CDR2 SQIVND (reference sequence). This CDR3 reads CASSATGSNYGYTF. The CDR3 DNA reads TGTGCCAGTAGTGCGACAGGCTCTAACTATGGCTACACCTTC.

The CDR3 sequence: CASSPILAGVSEQYF. The DNA for the CDR3 is TGTGCCAGCAGTCCAATACTAGCGGGAGTTTCCGAGCAGTACTTC. V gene TRBV27 combines with J gene TRBJ2-7, with TRBD2 matching over 11 bases. V lost 5 bases to trimming and J lost 6 bases; unmatched junction nucleotides: 9. From germline, CDR1 is MNHEY and CDR2 SMNVEV (reference sequence). The CDR3 covers 15 residues.

A few counts support this clone. Here the CDR3 reads CAWSFPMNTEAFF. The CDR3 DNA is TGTGCCTGGAGTTTTCCAATGAACACTGAAGCTTTCTTT. The rearrangement uses TRBV30 and TRBJ1-1; D remains ambiguous. Germline CDR1 GTSNPN, CDR2 SVGIG (reference sequence). Trimming stripped 2 bases from V and 0 bases from J, with 7 bases between. The CDR3 has 13 amino acids.

This clone was picked up one time. The chain employs TRBV24-1 and TRBJ1-2; 7 nucleotides agree with TRBD1. CDR1 is KGHDR and CDR2 is SFDVKD in the germline V gene. The CDR3 contains 14 residues. The J segment lost 3 bases and the V segment lost 4 bases, leaving 4 bases of the junction unmatched. This CDR3 reads CATSDPGQHYGYTF. The CDR3 coding sequence is TGTGCCACCAGTGACCCGGGACAGCACTATGGCTACACCTTC.

The V and J genes are TRBV29-1 and TRBJ2-5, with TRBD2 matching 8 bases. The germline V gene encodes CDR1 SQVTM and CDR2 ANQGSEA. The V gene end was trimmed by 1 base and the J gene end by 7 bases; junction bases not matched to a gene: 8. The length of the CDR3 is 14 residues. The CDR3 loop is CSVEASGSVGTQYF. CDR3 nucleotide sequence: TGCAGCGTTGAAGCTAGCGGGTCGGTAGGGACCCAGTACTTC. The whole variable domain, remainder taken from reference TRBV29-1 and TRBJ2-5, is SAVISQKPSRDICQRGTSLTIQCQVDSQVTMMFWYRQQPGQSLTLIATANQGSEATYESGFVIDKFPISRPNLTFSTLTVSNMSPEDSSIYLCSVEASGSVGTQYFGPGTRLLVL.

This chain's CDR3 is CASSSGTSGTSSYNEQFF. DNA of the CDR3: TGTGCCAGCAGCTCCGGGACTAGCGGGACTAGCTCCTACAATGAGCAGTTCTTC. The V call is TRBV5-4, the J call TRBJ2-1, with 13 positions matching TRBD2. V gave up 3 bases and J gave up 0 bases; unmatched junction bases: 6. CDR3 length: 18 amino acids. Germline lookup yields CDR1 SGHNT and CDR2 YYREEE (reference sequence).

V is TRBV5-1 and J is TRBJ2-7; 7 bases fit TRBD2. The CDR3 loop spans 16 amino acids. Per the germline V gene, CDR1 is SGHRS and CDR2 is YFSETQ. Losses at the gene ends were 2 bases for V and 0 bases for J; bases not matched to a gene: 8. CDR3 sequence reads: CASSFGASGRSYEQYF. The CDR3 coding sequence is TGCGCCAGCAGCTTTGGGGCTAGCGGTCGCTCCTACGAGCAGTACTTC.

This chain uses TRBV19 with TRBJ1-5; 8 nucleotides match TRBD1. From germline, CDR1 is LNHDA and CDR2 SQIVND (reference sequence). CDR3 length equals 17 residues. The V segment lost 0 bases and the J segment 5 bases; nucleotides outside the gene matches: 9. The CDR3 sequence is CASSIEVGTGGHQPQHF. The CDR3, as DNA: TGTGCCAGTAGTATAGAGGTTGGAACAGGGGGGCATCAGCCCCAGCATTTT.

This clone has only a few counts. The chain couples TRBV5-4 to TRBJ2-3, with TRBD2 identical over 9 bases. Germline CDR1 reads SGHNT; CDR2 reads YYREEE (reference sequence). Trimming removed 4 bases from V and 3 bases from J; junction bases left unmatched: 9. The CDR3 length is 16 residues. The chain's CDR3 is CASSRGGGAATDTQYF. For the CDR3, the DNA is TGTGCCAGCAGCCGGGGCGGGGGGGCGGCTACAGATACGCAGTATTTT.

The rearrangement links TRBV15 to TRBJ1-3; weak D call: TRBD1 (5 bases). The CDR3 has 15 amino acids. Germline CDR1 LNHNV, CDR2 YYDKDF (reference sequence). The V gene lost 3 bases and the J gene lost 0 bases, with 9 bases spanning the gap. CDR3 coding DNA: TGTGCCACCAGCAGTTCCAGGGCCTCTGGAAACACCATATATTTT. Translating gives CATSSSRASGNTIYF.